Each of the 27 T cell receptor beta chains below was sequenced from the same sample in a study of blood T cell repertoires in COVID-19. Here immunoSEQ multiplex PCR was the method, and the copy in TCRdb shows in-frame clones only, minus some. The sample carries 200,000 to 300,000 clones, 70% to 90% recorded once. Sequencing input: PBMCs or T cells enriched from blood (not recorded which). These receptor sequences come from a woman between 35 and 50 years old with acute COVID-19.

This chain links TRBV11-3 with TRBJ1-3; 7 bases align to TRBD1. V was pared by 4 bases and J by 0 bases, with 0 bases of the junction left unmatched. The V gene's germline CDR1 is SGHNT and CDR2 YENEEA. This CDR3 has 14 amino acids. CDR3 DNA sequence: TGTGCCAGCAGCTGGGACAGCTCTGGAAACACCATATATTTT. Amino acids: CASSWDSSGNTIYF.

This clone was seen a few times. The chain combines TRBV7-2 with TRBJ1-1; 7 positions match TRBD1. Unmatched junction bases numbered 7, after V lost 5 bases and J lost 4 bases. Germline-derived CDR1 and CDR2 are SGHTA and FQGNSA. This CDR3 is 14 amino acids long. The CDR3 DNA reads TGTGCCAGCAGCCGCCTAGGGGGCACCACTGAAGCTTTCTTT. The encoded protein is CASSRLGGTTEAFF.

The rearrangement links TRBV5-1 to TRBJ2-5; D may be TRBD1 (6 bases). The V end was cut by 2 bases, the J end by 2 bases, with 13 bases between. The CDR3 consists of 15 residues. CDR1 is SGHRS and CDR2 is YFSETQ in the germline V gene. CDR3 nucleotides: TGCGCCAGCAGCTTTTCCGGGACACGTCAAGAGACCCAGTACTTC. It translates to CASSFSGTRQETQYF.

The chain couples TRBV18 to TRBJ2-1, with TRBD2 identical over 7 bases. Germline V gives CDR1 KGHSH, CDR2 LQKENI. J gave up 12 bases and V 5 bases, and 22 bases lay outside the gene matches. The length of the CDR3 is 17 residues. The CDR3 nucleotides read TGTGCCAGCTCATTAGGACTGAGGACTAGATGGGGGGTCCGGCAGTTCTTC. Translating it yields CASSLGLRTRWGVRQFF.

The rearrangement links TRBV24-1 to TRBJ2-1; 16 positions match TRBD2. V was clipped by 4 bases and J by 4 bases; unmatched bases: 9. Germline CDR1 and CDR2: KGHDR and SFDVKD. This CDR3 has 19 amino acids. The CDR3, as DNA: TGTGCCACCAGTGACCGAGGGACTAGCGGGAGGGCCTTTTACAATGAGCAGTTCTTC. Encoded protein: CATSDRGTSGRAFYNEQFF.

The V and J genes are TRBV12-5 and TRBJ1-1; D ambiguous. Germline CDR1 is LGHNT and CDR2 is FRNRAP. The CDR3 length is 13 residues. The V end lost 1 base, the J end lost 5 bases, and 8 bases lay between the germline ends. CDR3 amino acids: CASGLDLRTEAFF. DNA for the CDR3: TGTGCTAGTGGTTTGGACCTACGAACTGAAGCTTTCTTT.

The CDR3 coding sequence is TGCGCCAGCAGCAGCGGGACAGGGGGAACTGGCACCGGGGAGCTGTTTTTT. As protein: CASSSGTGGTGTGELFF. This chain joins TRBV5-1 and TRBJ2-2; 11 bases map to TRBD1. Germline lookup yields CDR1 SGHRS and CDR2 YFSETQ. J gave up 4 bases and V 4 bases, and 9 bases lay outside the gene matches. CDR3 length: 17 residues.

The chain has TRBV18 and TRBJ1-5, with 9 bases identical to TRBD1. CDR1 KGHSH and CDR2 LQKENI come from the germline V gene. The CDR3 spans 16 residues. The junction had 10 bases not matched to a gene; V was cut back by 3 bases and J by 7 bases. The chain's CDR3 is CASSPTSGTGSQPQHF. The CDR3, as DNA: TGTGCCAGCTCACCCACCTCCGGGACAGGGAGCCAGCCCCAGCATTTT.

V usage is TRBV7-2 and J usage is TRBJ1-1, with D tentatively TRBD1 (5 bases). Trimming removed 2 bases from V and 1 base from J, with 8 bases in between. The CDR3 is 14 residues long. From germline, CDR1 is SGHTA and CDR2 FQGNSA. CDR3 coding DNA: TGTGCCAGCAGCTTAATTCAGGGGAACACTGAAGCTTTCTTT. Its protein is CASSLIQGNTEAFF.

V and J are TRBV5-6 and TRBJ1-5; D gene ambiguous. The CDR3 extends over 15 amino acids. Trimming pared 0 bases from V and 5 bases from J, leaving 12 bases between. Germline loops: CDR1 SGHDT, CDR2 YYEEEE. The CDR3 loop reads CASSLGGNIDQPQHF. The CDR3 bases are TGTGCCAGCAGCTTGGGCGGGAATATTGATCAGCCCCAGCATTTT.

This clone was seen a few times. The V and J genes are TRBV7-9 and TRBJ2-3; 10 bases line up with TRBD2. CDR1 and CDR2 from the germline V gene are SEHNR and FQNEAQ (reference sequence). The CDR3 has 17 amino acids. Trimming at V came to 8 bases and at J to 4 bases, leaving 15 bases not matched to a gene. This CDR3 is CASLPPPRLAGADTQYF. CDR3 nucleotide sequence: TGTGCCAGCCTGCCGCCCCCCCGGCTAGCGGGGGCAGATACGCAGTATTTT.

The CDR3 DNA reads TGTGCCAGCAGTTACGGTAGCGGGAGGGTATACAATGAGCAGTTCTTC. Its protein is CASSYGSGRVYNEQFF. The chain has TRBV6-8 and TRBJ2-1, with 11 nucleotides matching TRBD2. There are 16 residues in the CDR3. Germline CDR1 and CDR2: MNHGY and SAAAGT. V lost 2 bases and J lost 4; bases outside the gene matches: 4.

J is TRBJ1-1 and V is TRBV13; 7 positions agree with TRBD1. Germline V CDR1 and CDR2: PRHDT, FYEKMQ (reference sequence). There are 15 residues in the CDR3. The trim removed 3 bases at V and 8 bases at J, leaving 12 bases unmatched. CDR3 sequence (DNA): TGTGCCAGCAGCTTTCCGACAGGGTGGTTCCCCGAAGCTTTCTTT. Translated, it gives CASSFPTGWFPEAFF.

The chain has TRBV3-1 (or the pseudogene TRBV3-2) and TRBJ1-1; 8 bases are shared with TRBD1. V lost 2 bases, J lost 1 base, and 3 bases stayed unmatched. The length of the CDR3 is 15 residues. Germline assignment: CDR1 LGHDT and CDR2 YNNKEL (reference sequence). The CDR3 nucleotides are TGTGCCAGCAGCCAACCAGGGACAGGGAACACTGAAGCTTTCTTT. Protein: CASSQPGTGNTEAFF.

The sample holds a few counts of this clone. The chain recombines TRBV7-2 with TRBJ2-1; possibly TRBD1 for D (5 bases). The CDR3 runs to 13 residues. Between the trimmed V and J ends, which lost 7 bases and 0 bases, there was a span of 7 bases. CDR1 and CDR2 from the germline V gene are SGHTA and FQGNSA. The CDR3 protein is CASKGNSYNEQFF. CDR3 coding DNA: TGTGCCAGCAAGGGGAACTCCTACAATGAGCAGTTCTTC.

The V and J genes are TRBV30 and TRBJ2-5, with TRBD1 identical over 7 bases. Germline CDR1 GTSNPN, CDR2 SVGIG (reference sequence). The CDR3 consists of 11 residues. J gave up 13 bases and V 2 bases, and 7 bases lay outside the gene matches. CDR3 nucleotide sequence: TGTGCCTGGAGTTTAGACAGGGTCATGTACTTC. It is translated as CAWSLDRVMYF.

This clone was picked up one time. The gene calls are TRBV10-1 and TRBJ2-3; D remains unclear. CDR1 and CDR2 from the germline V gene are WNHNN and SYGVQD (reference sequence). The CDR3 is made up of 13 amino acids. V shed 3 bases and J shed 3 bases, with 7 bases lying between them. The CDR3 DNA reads TGCGCCAGCAGTGACTTACGGACAGATACGCAGTATTTT. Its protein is CASSDLRTDTQYF.

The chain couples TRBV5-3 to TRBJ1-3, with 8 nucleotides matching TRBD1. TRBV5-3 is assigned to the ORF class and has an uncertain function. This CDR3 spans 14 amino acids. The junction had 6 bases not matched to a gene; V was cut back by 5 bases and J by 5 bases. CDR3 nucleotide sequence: TGTGCCAGAAGTCCAGTCAGGGGGCGAAACACCATATATTTT. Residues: CARSPVRGRNTIYF.

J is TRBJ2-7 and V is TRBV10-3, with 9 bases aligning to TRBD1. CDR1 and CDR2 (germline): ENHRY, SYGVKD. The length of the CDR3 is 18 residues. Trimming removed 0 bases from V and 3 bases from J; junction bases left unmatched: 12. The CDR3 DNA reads TGTGCCATCAGTGAGTCGACTCCGTTCACAGGGGGCGACTACGAGCAGTACGTC. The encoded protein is CAISESTPFTGGDYEQYV.

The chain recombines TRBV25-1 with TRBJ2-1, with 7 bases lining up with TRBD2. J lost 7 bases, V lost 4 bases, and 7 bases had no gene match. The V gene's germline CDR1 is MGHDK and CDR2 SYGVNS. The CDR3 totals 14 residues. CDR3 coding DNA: TGTGCCAGCAGTGCGGGCGGGAGTGGGAATGAGCAGTTCTTC. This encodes CASSAGGSGNEQFF.

CDR3 protein: CASSMLESAGTEAFF. DNA for the CDR3: TGTGCCAGTAGTATGTTGGAGAGTGCGGGCACTGAAGCTTTCTTT. The J gene is TRBJ1-1, the V gene TRBV19; unclear D gene. Trimming removed 3 bases at V and 4 bases at J, with 15 bases between. Germline CDR1 LNHDA, CDR2 SQIVND (reference sequence). This CDR3 region has 15 residues.

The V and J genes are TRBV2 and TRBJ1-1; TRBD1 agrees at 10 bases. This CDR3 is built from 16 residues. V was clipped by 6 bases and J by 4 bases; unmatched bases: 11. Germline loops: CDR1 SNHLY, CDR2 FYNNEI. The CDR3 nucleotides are TGTGCCAGCAGGGGCTGGGGGACAGGGGTTAGCACTGAAGCTTTCTTT. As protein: CASRGWGTGVSTEAFF. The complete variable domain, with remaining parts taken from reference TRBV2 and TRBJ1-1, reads EPEVTQTPSHQVTQMGQEVILRCVPISNHLYFYWYRQILGQKVEFLVSFYNNEISEKSEIFDDQFSVERPDGSNFTLKIRSTKLEDSAMYFCASRGWGTGVSTEAFFGQGTRLTVV.

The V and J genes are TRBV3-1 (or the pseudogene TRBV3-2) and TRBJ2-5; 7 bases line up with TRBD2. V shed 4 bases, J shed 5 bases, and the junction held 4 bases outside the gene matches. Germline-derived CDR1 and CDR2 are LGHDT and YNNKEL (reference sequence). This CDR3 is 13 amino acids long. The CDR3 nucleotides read TGTGCCAGCAGCCTGCCTAGCGGCGAGACCCAGTACTTC. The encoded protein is CASSLPSGETQYF.

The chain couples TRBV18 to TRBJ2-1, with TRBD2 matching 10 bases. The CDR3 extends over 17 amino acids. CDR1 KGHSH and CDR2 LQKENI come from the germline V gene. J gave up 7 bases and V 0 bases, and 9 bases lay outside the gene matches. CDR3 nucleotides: TGTGCCAGCTCACCACCAGCCGGACTAGCGGACAGAAATGAGCAGTTCTTC. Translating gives CASSPPAGLADRNEQFF.

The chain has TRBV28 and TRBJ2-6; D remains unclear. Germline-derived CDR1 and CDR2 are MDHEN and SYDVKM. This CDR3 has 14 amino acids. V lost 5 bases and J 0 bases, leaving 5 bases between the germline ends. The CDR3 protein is CASSPNSGANVLTF. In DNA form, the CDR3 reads TGTGCCAGCAGTCCAAACTCTGGGGCCAACGTCCTGACTTTC.

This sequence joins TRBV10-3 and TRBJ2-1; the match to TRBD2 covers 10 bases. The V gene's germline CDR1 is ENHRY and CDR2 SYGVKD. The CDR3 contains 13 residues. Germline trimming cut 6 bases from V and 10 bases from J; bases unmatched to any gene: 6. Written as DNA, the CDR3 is TGTGCCATCAGGCTAGCGGGAGAAAGAGAGCAGTTCTTC. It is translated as CAIRLAGEREQFF.

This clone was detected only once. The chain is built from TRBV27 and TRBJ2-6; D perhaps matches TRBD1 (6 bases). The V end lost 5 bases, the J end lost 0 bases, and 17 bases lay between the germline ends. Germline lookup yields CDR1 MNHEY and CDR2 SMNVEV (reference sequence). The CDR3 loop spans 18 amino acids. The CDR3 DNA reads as TGTGCCAGCAGTAAAACAGGGCCGGCCATCTCTGGGGCCAACGTCCTGACTTTC. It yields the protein CASSKTGPAISGANVLTF.